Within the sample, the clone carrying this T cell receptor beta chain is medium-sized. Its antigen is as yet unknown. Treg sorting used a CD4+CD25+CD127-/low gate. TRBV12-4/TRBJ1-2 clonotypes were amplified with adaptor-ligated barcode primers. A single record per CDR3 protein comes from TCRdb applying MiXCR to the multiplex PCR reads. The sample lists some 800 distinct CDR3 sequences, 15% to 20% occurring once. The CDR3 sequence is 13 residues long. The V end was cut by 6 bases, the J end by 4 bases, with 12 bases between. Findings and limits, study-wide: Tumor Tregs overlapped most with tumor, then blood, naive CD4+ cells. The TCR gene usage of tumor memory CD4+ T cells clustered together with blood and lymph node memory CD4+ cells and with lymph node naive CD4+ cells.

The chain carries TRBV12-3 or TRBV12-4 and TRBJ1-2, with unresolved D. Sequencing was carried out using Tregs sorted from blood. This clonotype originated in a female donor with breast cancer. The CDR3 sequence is CASSADAIYGYTF. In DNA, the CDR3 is TGTGCCAGCAGCGCGGACGCTATCTATGGCTACACCTTC.